The rows below give T cell receptor beta chains drawn from one sample of a study of T cell responses to AZD1222 COVID-19 vaccine. Sequenced by immunoSEQ multiplex PCR; TCRdb stores in-frame clones only, minus some. Among about 120,000 clones listed, about 90% were seen once. Material: peripheral blood, obtained on day 0 of AZD1222 vaccination. All receptors derive from an adult in good health. Both conserved end residues are part of each CDR3. D genes are given only for firm matches. Clone size is given for some rows only: seen once, a few or many times, or a class if the clone is expanded.

j_gene: TRBJ1-2
abundance: .
v_gene: TRBV28
d_gene: TRBD1
CDR3aa: CASSTGEWQGNGGYTF
CDR3nt: TGTGCCAGCAGTACAGGGGAGTGGCAGGGGAATGGAGGCTACACCTTC

j_gene: TRBJ1-4
abundance: .
v_gene: TRBV12-5
d_gene: .
CDR3aa: CASGYGGRLGQSEKLFF
CDR3nt: TGTGCTAGTGGTTACGGGGGAAGGTTAGGTCAGAGTGAAAAACTGTTTTTT

j_gene: TRBJ1-2
abundance: .
v_gene: TRBV28
d_gene: .
CDR3aa: CASSSFQGRNGYTF
CDR3nt: TGTGCCAGCAGTTCCTTCCAGGGCCGCAATGGCTACACCTTC

j_gene: TRBJ2-7
abundance: few
v_gene: TRBV5-1
d_gene: TRBD1
CDR3aa: CASSRQGSYEQYF
CDR3nt: TGCGCCAGCAGCCGACAGGGGAGCTACGAGCAGTACTTC

j_gene: TRBJ2-7
abundance: .
v_gene: TRBV11-2
d_gene: TRBD1
CDR3aa: CASSRTGGSSYEQYF
CDR3nt: TGTGCCAGCAGTCGTACAGGGGGGAGCTCCTACGAGCAGTACTTC

j_gene: TRBJ2-7
abundance: .
v_gene: TRBV10-3
d_gene: .
CDR3aa: CAISSGLPYEQYF
CDR3nt: TGTGCCATCAGCTCCGGACTACCCTACGAGCAGTACTTC

j_gene: TRBJ2-1
abundance: .
v_gene: TRBV28
d_gene: TRBD2
CDR3aa: CASSSEGLAGGPYNEQFF
CDR3nt: TGTGCCAGCAGTTCTGAGGGACTAGCGGGGGGACCTTACAATGAGCAGTTCTTC

j_gene: TRBJ1-4
abundance: .
v_gene: TRBV27
d_gene: .
CDR3aa: CASSPGKGRGGEKLFF
CDR3nt: TGTGCCAGCAGCCCAGGGAAGGGCAGGGGAGGCGAAAAACTGTTTTTT

j_gene: TRBJ1-1
abundance: once
v_gene: TRBV18
d_gene: .
CDR3aa: CASSPRLGTYTEAFF
CDR3nt: TGTGCCAGCTCACCACGATTGGGGACTTACACTGAAGCTTTCTTT

j_gene: TRBJ2-1
abundance: .
v_gene: TRBV5-1
d_gene: TRBD2
CDR3aa: CASSFTSGATGNEQFF
CDR3nt: TGCGCCAGCAGCTTCACTAGCGGGGCCACTGGAAATGAGCAGTTCTTC

j_gene: TRBJ1-1
abundance: .
v_gene: TRBV30
d_gene: .
CDR3aa: CAWRPAASNTEAFF
CDR3nt: TGTGCCTGGAGACCCGCAGCCTCGAACACTGAAGCTTTCTTT

j_gene: TRBJ1-3
abundance: .
v_gene: TRBV6-5
d_gene: .
CDR3aa: CASSLPGEGRNTIYF
CDR3nt: TGTGCCAGCAGCCTCCCGGGAGAGGGAAGAAACACCATATATTTT

j_gene: TRBJ2-3
abundance: .
v_gene: TRBV30
d_gene: .
CDR3aa: CAWSLSGTQYF
CDR3nt: TGTGCCTGGAGTCTGTCGGGTACGCAGTATTTT

j_gene: TRBJ2-5
abundance: .
v_gene: TRBV11-2
d_gene: .
CDR3aa: CASSPRTEIETQYF
CDR3nt: TGTGCCAGCAGCCCCCGGACGGAGATAGAGACCCAGTACTTC

j_gene: TRBJ2-2
abundance: .
v_gene: TRBV6-4
d_gene: TRBD1
CDR3aa: CASRRGQGTTGELFF
CDR3nt: TGTGCCAGCAGACGAGGACAGGGTACCACCGGGGAGCTGTTTTTT

j_gene: TRBJ1-4
abundance: few
v_gene: TRBV7-2
d_gene: .
CDR3aa: CASSLAPREKLFF
CDR3nt: TGTGCCAGCAGCTTAGCTCCTCGGGAAAAACTGTTTTTT

j_gene: TRBJ1-1
abundance: .
v_gene: TRBV5-4
d_gene: .
CDR3aa: CASSFPRSDTEAFF
CDR3nt: TGTGCCAGCAGCTTCCCGCGATCGGACACTGAAGCTTTCTTT

j_gene: TRBJ2-1
abundance: .
v_gene: TRBV9
d_gene: .
CDR3aa: CASSVTGQTYNEQFF
CDR3nt: TGTGCCAGCAGCGTGACCGGACAGACTTACAATGAGCAGTTCTTC

j_gene: TRBJ2-3
abundance: .
v_gene: TRBV19
d_gene: .
CDR3aa: CASLSPESTDTQYF
CDR3nt: TGTGCCAGTCTATCTCCGGAGAGCACAGATACGCAGTATTTT

j_gene: TRBJ2-6
abundance: .
v_gene: TRBV10-3
d_gene: .
CDR3aa: CAISERRFNSSSGANVLTF
CDR3nt: TGTGCCATCAGTGAGCGGAGATTTAACTCTAGCTCTGGGGCCAACGTCCTGACTTTC

j_gene: TRBJ1-5
abundance: .
v_gene: TRBV28
d_gene: .
CDR3aa: CASSLGGDNQPQHF
CDR3nt: TGTGCCAGCAGTTTGGGGGGGGACAATCAGCCCCAGCATTTT

j_gene: TRBJ1-1
abundance: .
v_gene: TRBV6-5
d_gene: .
CDR3aa: CARHSPARAFF
CDR3nt: TGTGCCCGGCACTCTCCCGCTCGAGCTTTCTTT

j_gene: TRBJ1-4
abundance: .
v_gene: TRBV24-1
d_gene: .
CDR3aa: CATSDWRGGTNEKLFF
CDR3nt: TGTGCCACCAGTGATTGGCGGGGGGGAACTAATGAAAAACTGTTTTTT